What follows are 24 T cell receptor beta chains derived from one specimen sequenced in a study of CD8 T cells in Susac syndrome. Reverse transcription of roughly 0.45 to 1 ug RNA used random hexamers. Each CDR3 protein is one row after TCRdb ran MiXCR on the immunoSEQ multiplex PCR reads. This sample has about 280,000 distinct CDR3 sequences, with around 83% found just once. Specimen: CD8+ T cells from PBMCs. These receptor sequences come from a human donor with multiple sclerosis.

The rearrangement uses TRBV27 and TRBJ1-5; tentative D call: TRBD1 (6 bases). The CDR3 is 16 residues long. V was cut by 2 bases and J by 4 bases, with 15 bases left in between. Germline CDR1 reads MNHEY; CDR2 reads SMNVEV (reference sequence). CDR3 in DNA: TGTGCCAGCAGTTTAGCAGGGGCTCCCCGAAATCAGCCCCAGCATTTT. Translating it yields CASSLAGAPRNQPQHF.

The chain combines TRBV7-9 with TRBJ1-4, with 7 bases matching TRBD1. The CDR3 consists of 15 residues. Germline-derived CDR1 and CDR2 are SEHNR and FQNEAQ (reference sequence). The V gene end was trimmed by 2 bases and the J gene end by 5 bases; junction bases not matched to a gene: 5. The CDR3, as DNA: TGTGCCAGCAGCTTATCGGCAGGGGGGAATGAAAAACTGTTTTTT. Amino acids: CASSLSAGGNEKLFF.

The chain links TRBV7-3 to TRBJ2-1, with 8 bases aligning to TRBD2. CDR1 and CDR2 from the germline V gene are SGHTA and FQGTGA. The ends lost 7 bases at V and 0 bases at J; junction bases unmatched: 8. The CDR3 sequence is 16 residues long. CDR3 sequence: CASTTIAGSSYNEQFF. The CDR3 nucleotides are TGTGCCAGCACCACAATAGCGGGGAGCTCCTACAATGAGCAGTTCTTC.

This clonotype was counted only a few times. V is TRBV9 and J is TRBJ1-4; 7 positions match TRBD1. The length of the CDR3 is 13 residues. The V gene's germline CDR1 is SGDLS and CDR2 YYNGEE. Trimming took 0 bases from V and 7 from J; bases not matched to a gene: 0. CDR3 in DNA: TGTGCCAGCAGCGTAGGGGACAGTGAAAAACTGTTTTTT. It yields the protein CASSVGDSEKLFF. Filled out from reference TRBV9 and TRBJ1-4, the complete variable domain reads DSGVTQTPKHLITATGQRVTLRCSPRSGDLSVYWYQQSLDQGLQFLIQYYNGEERAKGNILERFSAQQFPDLHSELNLSSLELGDSALYFCASSVGDSEKLFFGSGTQLSVL.

The rearrangement uses TRBV9 and TRBJ2-1, with 9 bases lining up with TRBD2. This CDR3 is 15 amino acids long. The germline CDR1 and CDR2 sequences are SGDLS and YYNGEE. J gave up 6 bases and V 7 bases, and 11 bases lay outside the gene matches. CDR3 sequence reads: CASSASGIRSNEQFF. The CDR3 coding sequence is TGTGCCAGCTCGGCTAGCGGGATAAGGTCCAATGAGCAGTTCTTC. The entire variable domain, with the rest obtained from reference TRBV9 and TRBJ2-1, is as follows: DSGVTQTPKHLITATGQRVTLRCSPRSGDLSVYWYQQSLDQGLQFLIQYYNGEERAKGNILERFSAQQFPDLHSELNLSSLELGDSALYFCASSASGIRSNEQFFGPGTRLTVL.

The chain is built from TRBV2 and TRBJ2-4; TRBD1 matches at 7 bases. This CDR3 has 16 residues. Losses at the gene ends were 1 base for V and 0 bases for J; bases not matched to a gene: 3. CDR1 and CDR2 (germline): SNHLY, FYNNEI. CDR3 sequence (DNA): TGTGCCAGCAGTGAAGTGGGGACAGTAGCCAAAAACATTCAGTACTTC. It yields the protein CASSEVGTVAKNIQYF.

This rearrangement joins TRBV27 to TRBJ2-7; TRBD1 matches 9 bases. There are 15 residues in the CDR3. Germline lookup yields CDR1 MNHEY and CDR2 SMNVEV (reference sequence). After removal of 7 bases from V and 5 bases from J, the junction contained 12 bases not matched to a gene. The CDR3 loop is CASTISGTGNNEQYF. For the CDR3, the DNA is TGTGCCAGCACGATATCCGGGACAGGGAACAACGAGCAGTACTTC.

The V call is TRBV7-9, the J call TRBJ2-1, with D possibly TRBD2 on 5 matching bases. The CDR3 runs 13 residues. The V end lost 5 bases, the J end lost 9 bases, and 14 bases lay between the germline ends. CDR1 is SEHNR, CDR2 FQNEAQ, per germline (reference sequence). The CDR3: CASSTSTKPEQFF. The CDR3 region has the DNA TGTGCCAGCAGCACCTCGACTAAACCTGAGCAGTTCTTC.

V is TRBV7-9 and J is TRBJ2-2; D remains unclear. Germline loops: CDR1 SEHNR, CDR2 FQNEAQ (reference sequence). The CDR3 sequence is 15 residues long. Trimming stripped 1 base from V and 6 bases from J, with 12 bases between. The CDR3 loop reads CASSLGPVRSGELFF. The CDR3, as DNA: TGTGCCAGCAGCTTAGGTCCGGTTAGATCCGGGGAGCTGTTTTTT. The complete variable domain, with remaining parts taken from reference TRBV7-9 and TRBJ2-2, reads DTGVSQNPRHKITKRGQNVTFRCDPISEHNRLYWYRQTLGQGPEFLTYFQNEAQLEKSRLLSDRFSAERPKGSFSTLEIQRTEQGDSAMYLCASSLGPVRSGELFFGEGSRLTVL.

J is TRBJ1-1 and V is TRBV27; no firm D call. V was cut by 3 bases and J by 0 bases, with 8 bases left in between. The CDR3 runs 14 residues. Germline CDR1 and CDR2: MNHEY and SMNVEV (reference sequence). Here the CDR3 reads CASSLGSMNTEAFF. The CDR3 coding sequence is TGTGCCAGCAGTTTGGGCAGCATGAACACTGAAGCTTTCTTT.

This clonotype was recorded a few times. The rearrangement links TRBV6-1 to TRBJ2-1, with no clear D. The germline V gene encodes CDR1 MNHNS and CDR2 SASEGT. The V end was cut by 10 bases, the J end by 5 bases, with 15 bases between. CDR3 size: 13 residues. Written as DNA, the CDR3 is TGTGCCACCTTCGCCCCTACCCACAATGAGCAGTTCTTC. It yields the protein CATFAPTHNEQFF.

The chain uses TRBV20-1 and TRBJ2-7; no clear D gene. V shed 1 base and J shed 5 bases, with 21 bases lying between them. The germline gives CDR1 DFQATT, CDR2 SNEGSKA (reference sequence). The CDR3 extends over 16 amino acids. CDR3 in DNA: TGCAGTGCTAGAGCCCCCTACCGGACGGCAGCCCACGAGCAGTACTTC. It specifies CSARAPYRTAAHEQYF.

The rearrangement uses TRBV28 and TRBJ1-1, with no clear D. Trimming removed 5 bases from V and 3 bases from J, with 16 bases in between. The CDR3 contains 15 residues. Germline loops: CDR1 MDHEN, CDR2 SYDVKM. CDR3 residues: CASSPPDGYHTEAFF. The CDR3 bases are TGTGCCAGCAGTCCCCCGGACGGGTATCACACTGAAGCTTTCTTT.

The rearrangement joins TRBV5-1 to TRBJ2-1; D is possibly TRBD1 (6 bases). The CDR3 is 14 amino acids. Trimming removed 4 bases at V and 5 bases at J, with 13 bases between. Germline CDR1 SGHRS, CDR2 YFSETQ. The CDR3 DNA follows: TGCGCCAGCAGCGGCGTGACAGGAGACAATGAGCAGTTCTTC. It is translated as CASSGVTGDNEQFF.

The chain has TRBV27 and TRBJ2-1; D call uncertain. This CDR3 is built from 13 residues. CDR1 and CDR2 (germline): MNHEY, SMNVEV (reference sequence). V shed 3 bases and J shed 10 bases, with 13 bases lying between them. CDR3 loop: CASSFDHSKEQFF. For the CDR3, the DNA is TGTGCCAGCAGTTTCGACCACTCCAAGGAGCAGTTCTTC.

This clonotype was counted only a few times. The V gene is TRBV6-1, the J gene TRBJ2-7, with TRBD2 identical over 12 bases. CDR1 is MNHNS and CDR2 is SASEGT in the germline V gene. This CDR3 has 14 amino acids. Germline trimming cut 8 bases from V and 3 bases from J; bases unmatched to any gene: 5. CDR3 residues: CASRGLAGRYEQYF. CDR3 nucleotides: TGTGCCAGCCGCGGACTAGCGGGACGCTACGAGCAGTACTTC.

The sample holds one count of this clonotype. The chain has TRBV4-1 and TRBJ2-3, with D perhaps matching TRBD2 (6 bases). The CDR3 is made up of 16 amino acids. Trimming removed 3 bases from V and 2 bases from J, with 15 bases in between. Germline CDR1 and CDR2: MGHRA and YSYEKL. DNA of the CDR3: TGCGCCAGCAGCCAGGTGATGGCGGGGCCCACAGATACGCAGTATTTT. Translated: CASSQVMAGPTDTQYF.

This chain uses TRBV29-1 with TRBJ2-2; D ambiguous. CDR3 length: 12 residues. In germline, CDR1 is SQVTM, CDR2 ANQGSEA. Trimming pared 0 bases from V and 3 bases from J, leaving 2 bases between. In DNA, the CDR3 is TGCAGCGTTGAAGAAGACACCGGGGAGCTGTTTTTT. Residues: CSVEEDTGELFF.

CDR3 DNA: TGTGCCAGCAGCGAGCTTACAGGGAGCTCCTACAATGAGCAGTTCTTC. The encoded protein is CASSELTGSSYNEQFF. The V gene is TRBV28, the J gene TRBJ2-1, with D tentatively TRBD1 (6 bases). V lost 6 bases to trimming and J lost 0 bases, with 15 bases between them. Germline V CDR1 and CDR2: MDHEN, SYDVKM. The CDR3 consists of 16 residues.

This clonotype occurred once. In nucleotides, the CDR3 is TGTGCCACCAGTGAAAGGACTAGGGGCGATACGCAGTATTTT. Translation: CATSERTRGDTQYF. The rearrangement uses TRBV24-1 and TRBJ2-3, with 7 bases lining up with TRBD2. Unmatched junction bases numbered 6, after V lost 4 bases and J lost 6 bases. The CDR3 covers 14 residues. In germline, CDR1 is KGHDR, CDR2 SFDVKD.

The chain is built from TRBV14 and TRBJ2-7, with no clear D. The V end was cut by 0 bases, the J end by 3 bases, with 15 bases between. From germline, CDR1 is SGHDN and CDR2 FVKESK. This CDR3 spans 16 amino acids. Written as DNA, the CDR3 is TGTGCCAGCAGCCAAGATGGGTCCGGAAACTTCTACGAGCAGTACTTC. This codes for CASSQDGSGNFYEQYF.

Written as DNA, the CDR3 is TGTGCCAGCAGTCTAGGACAGGGCAGAGGCTACACCTTC. It yields the protein CASSLGQGRGYTF. The chain couples TRBV27 to TRBJ1-2, with TRBD1 identical over 8 bases. The CDR3 loop spans 13 amino acids. The V and J ends lost 5 bases and 8 bases, in that order; junction bases with no gene match: 7. CDR1 is MNHEY, CDR2 SMNVEV, per germline (reference sequence).

The rearrangement joins TRBV29-1 to TRBJ1-5; D possibly corresponds to TRBD1 (5 bases). This CDR3 comprises 12 residues. Germline V gene sequence: CDR1 SQVTM, CDR2 ANQGSEA. The V end was cut by 4 bases, the J end by 6 bases, with 10 bases between. The CDR3 DNA follows: TGCAGCGTTGGCCGGGACGGTCAGCCCCAGCATTTT. It specifies CSVGRDGQPQHF.

J is TRBJ2-1 and V is TRBV11-2, with TRBD2 matching 8 bases. The length of the CDR3 is 15 residues. Looked up from germline, CDR1 is SGHAT and CDR2 is FQNNGV. Losses at the gene ends were 3 bases for V and 2 bases for J; bases not matched to a gene: 3. The CDR3 coding sequence is TGTGCCAGCAGCTTCCAGACTAGCGCCTACAATGAGCAGTTCTTC. Its protein product is CASSFQTSAYNEQFF.